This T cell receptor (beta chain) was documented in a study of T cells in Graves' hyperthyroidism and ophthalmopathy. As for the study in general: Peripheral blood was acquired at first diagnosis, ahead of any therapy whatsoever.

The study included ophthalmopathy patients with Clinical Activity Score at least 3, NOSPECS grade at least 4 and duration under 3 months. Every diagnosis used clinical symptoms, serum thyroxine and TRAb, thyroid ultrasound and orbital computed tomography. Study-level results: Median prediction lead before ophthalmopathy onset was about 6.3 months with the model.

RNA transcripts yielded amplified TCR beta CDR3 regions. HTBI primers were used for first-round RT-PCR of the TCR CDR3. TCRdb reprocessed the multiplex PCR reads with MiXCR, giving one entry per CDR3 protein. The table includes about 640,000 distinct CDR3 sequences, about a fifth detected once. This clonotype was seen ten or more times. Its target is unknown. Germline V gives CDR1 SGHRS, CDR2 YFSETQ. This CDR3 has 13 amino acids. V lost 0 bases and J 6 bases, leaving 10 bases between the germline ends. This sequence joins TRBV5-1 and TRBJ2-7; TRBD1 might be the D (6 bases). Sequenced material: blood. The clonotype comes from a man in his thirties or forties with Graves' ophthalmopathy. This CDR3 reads CASSLGGGSEQYF. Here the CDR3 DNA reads TGCGCCAGCAGCTTGGGAGGGGGATCCGAGCAGTACTTC.